A selection of T cell receptor beta chains follows, all from one sample in a study of cytomegalovirus exposure and HLA in healthy donors. Profiled with immunoSEQ multiplex PCR; TCRdb holds only in-frame clones, not every one. The sample yields about 76,000 clones, under 80% seen once. Sequenced material: PBMCs. These receptor sequences come from a man aged 55 to 70 in good health and CMV-seropositive. The conserved cysteine and the conserved F or W are not part of the CDR3 here. D genes are given only for firm matches.

D gene	V gene	J gene	CDR3 protein
.	TRBV6-5	TRBJ2-1	ASSYSSTVYNEQF
TRBD1	TRBV19	TRBJ2-7	ASSMGTGSSYEQY
TRBD2	TRBV6-6	.	ASSWGLAEIEQY
.	TRBV10-3	TRBJ2-3	AISAQAGTLDTQY
TRBD1	TRBV27	TRBJ1-6	ASSSGQGAPTESPLH
TRBD2	TRBV10-3	TRBJ2-1	AISPGGGNEQF
.	TRBV30	TRBJ2-3	AWSVNSPSTDTQY
.	TRBV25-1	TRBJ1-2	ASSESGAGYGYT
TRBD2	TRBV4-3	TRBJ2-7	ASSQGTSSLYEQY
.	TRBV18	TRBJ1-2	ASSPGVGTGLNGYT
TRBD2	TRBV15	TRBJ2-1	ATSRAGLAGGYEQF
TRBD1	TRBV6-5	TRBJ1-2	ASSYSTGGYYGYT
TRBD2	TRBV6-6	TRBJ2-2	ASTPSGGRAGELF
.	TRBV19	TRBJ1-5	ASSISTLNQPQH
TRBD1	TRBV16	TRBJ1-1	ASSGQGSTEAF
TRBD1	TRBV27	TRBJ1-1	ASRPGQTTTEAF
TRBD1	TRBV27	TRBJ2-7	ASTPRGRTYEQY
.	TRBV5-8	TRBJ1-3	APNGGRGNTIY
TRBD2	TRBV7-3	TRBJ2-3	ASSLTLAGVIGDTQY
.	TRBV6-5	.	ASRVGSGRSHEQY
TRBD2	TRBV5-1	TRBJ2-3	ASTGLANTDTQY
TRBD2	TRBV9	TRBJ2-1	ASSVAGSGAQEQF
TRBD2	TRBV29-1	.	SVDPGTSGTYEQY
TRBD1	TRBV7-9	TRBJ2-7	ASSQPGTGLSYEQY
.	TRBV5-4	TRBJ1-3	ASSLDQGRGNTIY
.	TRBV27	TRBJ1-2	ASSRHTLRGSGYGYT
TRBD1	TRBV7-9	TRBJ2-1	ASSSPPRTGRQF
TRBD2	TRBV7-3	TRBJ2-1	ASSILAASYNEQF
.	TRBV7-2	TRBJ1-4	ASSQKWGGAEKLF
.	TRBV6-5	TRBJ2-2	ASSYSAGISGELF
TRBD1	TRBV29-1	TRBJ2-1	SVEGDRDYNEQF